This T cell receptor beta chain stems from a study of graft-versus-host responses after intestinal transplantation. Whole-study findings and limits: Early post-transplant HvG declines tracked with peak circulating GvH clone levels.

A note on this clone: Its antigen is as yet unknown.

Here immunoSEQ multiplex PCR was the method, and the copy in TCRdb shows in-frame clones only, minus some. The sample has tens of thousands of clones; around 90% are singletons. Deletions cut 3 bases from V and 4 bases from J, with 12 bases between. This CDR3 has 14 amino acids. Germline V gene lookup returns CDR1 MNHNS and CDR2 SASEGT. The TCR sequence derives from a human donor who received an intestinal transplant. This chain links TRBV6-1 with TRBJ1-1; D call uncertain. The sequenced sample was unstimulated CD8+ T cells sorted from spleen or lymph node cells, obtained before intestinal transplant. CDR3 residues: CASSETRWVTEAFF. DNA for the CDR3: TGTGCCAGCAGTGAGACACGATGGGTCACTGAAGCTTTCTTT.